These 4 T cell receptor beta chains were sequenced from one sample in a study of OX40 agonist ivuxolimab in advanced cancers. Sequencing used immunoSEQ multiplex PCR; TCRdb keeps in-frame clones, though not all of them. The sample gives about 68,000 clones, 80% to 95% of which show up once; less than 6% is in the top ten. Here the sequenced sample was CD4+ or CD8+ T cells sorted from blood, taken in a trial of the OX40 agonist ivuxolimab. The receptor set was obtained from an adult with an advanced solid tumor such as melanoma, head and neck, liver or kidney cancer.

A single count supports this clone. The V gene is TRBV6-1, the J gene TRBJ2-4, with D possibly being TRBD2 (5 bases). The V end lost 7 bases, the J end lost 5 bases, and 18 bases lay between the germline ends. This CDR3 is built from 15 residues. CDR1 is MNHNS, CDR2 SASEGT, per germline. CDR3 nucleotide sequence: TGTGCCAGCAAGTGGGAGTACGGTCATCAAAACATTCAGTACTTC. Translation gives CASKWEYGHQNIQYF.

The chain uses TRBV5-4 and TRBJ2-7; 7 nucleotides align to TRBD2. The germline V gene has CDR1 SGHNT and CDR2 YYREEE (reference sequence). V lost 1 base to trimming and J lost 2 bases; unmatched junction nucleotides: 3. CDR3 length: 14 residues. The CDR3 nucleotides read TGTGCCAGCAGCTTGCAGCGGGGTGCCTACGAGCAGTACTTC. This sequence encodes CASSLQRGAYEQYF.

The V call is TRBV6-5, the J call TRBJ1-2; D might be TRBD1 (5 bases). CDR1 is MNHEY and CDR2 is SVGAGI in the germline V gene. The CDR3 contains 14 residues. V lost 0 bases and J 2 bases, leaving 7 bases between the germline ends. The CDR3 loop reads CASSYSGGNYGYTF. The DNA for the CDR3 is TGTGCCAGCAGTTACTCGGGGGGGAACTATGGCTACACCTTC.

The genes are TRBV27 and TRBJ2-2; 9 nucleotides agree with TRBD1. The ends lost 7 bases at V and 2 bases at J; junction bases unmatched: 8. In germline, CDR1 is MNHEY, CDR2 SMNVEV (reference sequence). CDR3 size: 16 residues. In DNA form, the CDR3 reads TGTGCCAGCACCCATACAGGGGGCTTAAACACCGGGGAGCTGTTTTTT. As protein: CASTHTGGLNTGELFF.